This T cell receptor beta chain was retrieved from a study of blood T cell repertoires in COVID-19. Study at large: PBMCs, B-cell-depleted T cells, or T cells provided the cDNA or gDNA that made up the material.

Trimming removed 5 bases at V and 1 base at J, with 8 bases between. CDR3 length equals 13 residues. CDR1 is LNHDA, CDR2 SQIVND, per germline (reference sequence). In the original processing: Reference gene primer amplification yielded estimated nucleated cell counts. The repertoire was sequenced with immunoSEQ multiplex PCR; TCRdb's copy has only in-frame clones and lacks some. V and J calls plus clone size are reproduced from that table; the DNA served to infer D and trimming. This sample carries about 190,000 clones, about 88% of them seen once, and the ten largest clones take about 1%. Concerning this clone: At the DNA level, this CDR3 is encoded by other sequences in the same sample as well.

This clonotype was obtained from a man aged 25-45 years with acute or convalescent COVID-19. Source material: peripheral blood. V gene TRBV19 combines with J gene TRBJ1-1; D unresolved. The CDR3 spells CASSWSRNTEAFF. In DNA, the CDR3 is TGTGCCAGTAGTTGGAGCAGGAACACTGAAGCTTTCTTT.